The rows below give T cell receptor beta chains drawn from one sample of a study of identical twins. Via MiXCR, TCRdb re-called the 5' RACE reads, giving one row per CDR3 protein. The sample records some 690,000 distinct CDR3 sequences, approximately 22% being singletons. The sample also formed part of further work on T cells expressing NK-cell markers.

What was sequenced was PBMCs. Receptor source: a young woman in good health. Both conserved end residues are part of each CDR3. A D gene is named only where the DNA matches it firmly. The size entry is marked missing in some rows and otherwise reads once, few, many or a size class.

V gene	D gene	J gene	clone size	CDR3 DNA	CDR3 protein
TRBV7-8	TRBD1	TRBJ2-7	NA	TGTGCCAGCAGCTTACGATTAGGACAGGGAAAATCCTACGAGCAGTACTTC	CASSLRLGQGKSYEQYF
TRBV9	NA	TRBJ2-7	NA	TGTGCCAGCAGCGCCCTCGGCACAGCAGGGACCTACGAGCAGTACTTC	CASSALGTAGTYEQYF
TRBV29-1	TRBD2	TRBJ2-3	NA	TGCAGCGTTGAAGGACTAGCGGCCACAGATACGCAGTATTTT	CSVEGLAATDTQYF
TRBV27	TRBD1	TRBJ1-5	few	TGTGCCAGCGGCCCGACAGGGGGCACGACTCCTCGGCCCCAGCATTTT	CASGPTGGTTPRPQHF
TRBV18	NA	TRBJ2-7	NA	TGTGCCAGCTCACCACGGGTGGAAGGCTACGAGCAGTACTTC	CASSPRVEGYEQYF
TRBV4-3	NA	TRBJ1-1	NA	TGCGCCAGCAGCCAAGCCGGGGAGCACACTGAAGCTTTCTTT	CASSQAGEHTEAFF
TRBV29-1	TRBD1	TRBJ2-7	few	TGCAGCGTTGAAGACCCACAGGGGGCGCGGGGGGAGCAGTACTTC	CSVEDPQGARGEQYF
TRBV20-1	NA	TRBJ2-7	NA	TGCAGTGCTAGAAAGCCAACGGACGTCTTCCACGAGCAGTACTTC	CSARKPTDVFHEQYF
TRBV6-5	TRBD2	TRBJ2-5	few	TGTGCCAGCAGTTACTTCGGACTAGCGGGAGCCGAGACCCAGTACTTC	CASSYFGLAGAETQYF
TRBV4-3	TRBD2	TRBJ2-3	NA	TGCGCCAGCGGCCAAGATCTAGCGGGAGATACGCAGTATTTT	CASGQDLAGDTQYF
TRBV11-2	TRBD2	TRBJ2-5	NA	TGTGCCAGCAGCTTAGGACCCGGGGAGGGGCAAGAGACCCAGTACTTC	CASSLGPGEGQETQYF
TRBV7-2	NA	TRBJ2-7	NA	TGTGCCAGCAGTCCAAGGACAGGGACTATGATTTACGAGCAGTACTTC	CASSPRTGTMIYEQYF
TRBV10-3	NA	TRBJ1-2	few	TGTGCCATCAGTGACGGGCCAGGCCAAAAACTGACTAACTATGGCTACACCTTC	CAISDGPGQKLTNYGYTF
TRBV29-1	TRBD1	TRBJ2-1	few	TGCAGCTCCCGGACAGGCGACTTCGCCTCAAATGAGCAGTTCTTC	CSSRTGDFASNEQFF
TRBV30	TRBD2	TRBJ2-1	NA	TGTGCCTGGAGTGTAGGGACTAGTCAATACAATGAGCAGTTCTTC	CAWSVGTSQYNEQFF
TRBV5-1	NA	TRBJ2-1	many	TGCGCCAGCAGCTTCAATCAGAACAATGAGCAGTTCTTC	CASSFNQNNEQFF
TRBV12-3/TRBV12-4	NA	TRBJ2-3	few	TGTGCCAGCAGTTTAAACCCGGATACGCAGTATTTT	CASSLNPDTQYF
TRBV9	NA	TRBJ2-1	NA	TGTGCCAGCAGCGTAGAAACATCGCGGGCCTACAATGAGCAGTTCTTC	CASSVETSRAYNEQFF
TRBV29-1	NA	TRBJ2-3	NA	TGCAGCGTTGATCCTAGCGCACGCACAGATACGCAGTATTTT	CSVDPSARTDTQYF
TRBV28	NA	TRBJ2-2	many	TGTGCCAGCAGTTTTCTGAACACCGGGGAGCTGTTTTTT	CASSFLNTGELFF
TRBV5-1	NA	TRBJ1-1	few	TGCGCCAGCAGCCCTACGACAGTAATGAACACTGAAGCTTTCTTT	CASSPTTVMNTEAFF
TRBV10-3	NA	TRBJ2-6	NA	TGTGCCATCAGTGATCCCTCTGGGGCCAACGTCCTGACTTTC	CAISDPSGANVLTF
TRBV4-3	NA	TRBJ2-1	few	TGCGCCAGCAGCCAAGATAACGTCCCACGACCTTACAATGAGCAGTTCTTC	CASSQDNVPRPYNEQFF
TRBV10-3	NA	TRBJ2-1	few	TGTGCCATCAGTGAGTCTGACCTCCCCGAGCAGTTCTTC	CAISESDLPEQFF
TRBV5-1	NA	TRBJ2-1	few	TGCGCCAGCAGCTTGGAAGGGAATAATGAGCAGTTCTTC	CASSLEGNNEQFF
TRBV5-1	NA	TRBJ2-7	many	TGCGCCAGCAGCTTGTCCCAGTACGAGCAGTACTTC	CASSLSQYEQYF
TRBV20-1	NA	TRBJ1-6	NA	TGCAGTGCTAGAAGGGTTGACTCCTATAATTCACCCCTCCACTTT	CSARRVDSYNSPLHF
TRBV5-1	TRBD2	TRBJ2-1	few	TGCGCCAGCAGCTTCGGACTAGCGGGTGAGAATGAGCAGTTTTTC	CASSFGLAGENEQFF
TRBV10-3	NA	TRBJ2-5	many	TGTGCCATCTCTATTACAGGGGAGACCCAGTACTTC	CAISITGETQYF
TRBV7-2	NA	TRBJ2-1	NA	TGTGCCAGCAGCTTAAACCGGGACTCCTATTATGAGCAGTTCTTC	CASSLNRDSYYEQFF
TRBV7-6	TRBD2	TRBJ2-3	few	TGTGCCAGCAGCACCTTAGCGGGTGGGAAAGATACGCAGTATTTT	CASSTLAGGKDTQYF
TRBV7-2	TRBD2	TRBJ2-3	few	TGTGCCAGCAGCGAGACGCGCGGCGGGAGCGGGTATACGCAGTATTTT	CASSETRGGSGYTQYF
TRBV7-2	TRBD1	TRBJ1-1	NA	TGTGCCAGCAGCGCTTGGGACAGGGACCTTGAAGCTTTCTTT	CASSAWDRDLEAFF
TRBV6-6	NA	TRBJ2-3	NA	TGTGCCAGCAGTTATAGGTTGCGGGATACGCAGTATTTT	CASSYRLRDTQYF
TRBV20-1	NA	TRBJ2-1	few	TGCAGTGCGATGGGTCCATCCTACAATGAGCAGTTCTTC	CSAMGPSYNEQFF
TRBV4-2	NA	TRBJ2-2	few	TGTGCCAGCAAACCCACAGGGACTCAAACCGGGGAGCTGTTTTTT	CASKPTGTQTGELFF
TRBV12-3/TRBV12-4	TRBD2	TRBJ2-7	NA	TGTGCCAGCAGTTTACGACTAGCGGGGCTCTACGAGCAGTACTTC	CASSLRLAGLYEQYF
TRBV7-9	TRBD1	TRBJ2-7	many	TGTGCCAGCAGCCTCACCGCAATAGACAGGGGGAAGTACTTC	CASSLTAIDRGKYF
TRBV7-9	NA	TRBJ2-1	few	TGTGCCAGCAGCCCCTCCAACGGGAGTAGGTACAATGAGCAGTTCTTC	CASSPSNGSRYNEQFF
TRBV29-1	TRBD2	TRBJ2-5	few	TGCAGCGTTGGAGAGTTAGCGGGAGTTGAGGAGACCCAGTACTTC	CSVGELAGVEETQYF
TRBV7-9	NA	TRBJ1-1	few	TGTGCCAGCAGCTCCCCGCAGGACACTGAAGCTTTCTTT	CASSSPQDTEAFF
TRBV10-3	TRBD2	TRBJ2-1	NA	TGTGCCATCAGTGATATGACGCGGGGGGGCTCCTACAATGAGCAGTTCTTC	CAISDMTRGGSYNEQFF
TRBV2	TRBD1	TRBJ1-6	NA	TGTGCCAGCAACCCTCATGGAGGGGGCTCTAATTCACCCCTCCACTTT	CASNPHGGGSNSPLHF
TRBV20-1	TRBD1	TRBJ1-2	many	TGCAGTGCTGGACAGGGGCCCTATGGCTACACCTTC	CSAGQGPYGYTF
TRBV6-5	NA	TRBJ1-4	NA	TGTGCCAGCAGTTCCGACAGGTTCACTAATGAAAAACTGTTTTTT	CASSSDRFTNEKLFF
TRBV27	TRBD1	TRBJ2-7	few	TGTGCCAGCAGTTTCACCGGGACAGGGGGATTCGAGCAGTACTTC	CASSFTGTGGFEQYF
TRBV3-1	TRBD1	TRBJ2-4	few	TGTGCCAGCAGCCCTCGGGACAGGGCGGCTTGGGGGAACATTCAGTACTTC	CASSPRDRAAWGNIQYF
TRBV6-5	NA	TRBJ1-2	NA	TGTGCCAGCAGTTACTCAGGATGGACTACTAACTATGGCTACACCTTC	CASSYSGWTTNYGYTF
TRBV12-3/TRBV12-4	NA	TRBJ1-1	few	TGTGCCAGCAGTATCACTGAAGCTTTCTTT	CASSITEAFF
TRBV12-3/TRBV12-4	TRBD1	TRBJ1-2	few	TGTGCCAGCAGCAGAGGGACAGAAGCCATCTATGGCTACACCTTC	CASSRGTEAIYGYTF
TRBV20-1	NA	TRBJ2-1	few	TGCAGTGCCCGCCAGGGAAACTCCTACAATGAGCAGTTCTTC	CSARQGNSYNEQFF
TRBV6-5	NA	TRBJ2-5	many	TGTGCCAGCAGTTCTTACCCCAAAGAGACCCAGTACTTC	CASSSYPKETQYF
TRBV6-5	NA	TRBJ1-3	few	TGTGCCAGCAGTCAATCTGGAAACACCATATATTTT	CASSQSGNTIYF
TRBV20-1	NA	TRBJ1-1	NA	TGCAGTGCTAGGTGGGCTGGGGGCTCCACTGAAGCTTTCTTT	CSARWAGGSTEAFF
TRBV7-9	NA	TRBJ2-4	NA	TGTGCCAGCTCCTGGGGCGACATTCAGTACTTC	CASSWGDIQYF